This T cell receptor (beta chain) was recorded in a study of blood T cells in healthy people across ages. Study-wide results and limits: Calculation of diversity from one million T cells yielded estimates considered to be underestimates.

The germline V gene has CDR1 SGHTA and CDR2 FQGNSA. The length of the CDR3 is 15 residues. Trimming cost V 6 bases and J 2 bases; bases outside gene matches: 7. The use of a sample-barcoded 5' primer and a J-beta primer mix characterized a second PCR of about 7 to 12 cycles. Each cDNA was tagged by a template-switch adaptor containing 12 random nucleotides. TCRdb re-analysed the 5' RACE reads in MiXCR, keeping a single row per CDR3 protein. The sample shows approximately 1.5 million distinct CDR3 sequences, roughly two fifths of them seen only once. This clonotype was counted between two and nine times. Its matching antigen is unknown.

The TCR originated in a woman between 18 and 29 years old in good health. The sequenced sample consisted of blood. The V call is TRBV7-2, the J call TRBJ2-1, with 7 bases identical to TRBD1. The CDR3 loop is CASRSDRAAYNEQFF. The CDR3 DNA follows: TGTGCCAGCAGGTCTGACAGGGCCGCCTACAATGAGCAGTTCTTC.